This TCR beta chain was recorded in a study of T cell responses to AZD1222 COVID-19 vaccine. Findings and caveats of the study: The peak T cell response came first, and repertoires were sampled only after it.

With regard to this clone: Antigen unknown.

Germline-derived CDR1 and CDR2 are MGHDK and SYGVNS. V was shortened by 1 base and J by 2 bases, with 14 bases between the two germline ends. The CDR3 loop spans 16 amino acids. Sequenced by immunoSEQ multiplex PCR; TCRdb stores in-frame clones only, minus some. Among about 56,000 clones listed, 88% were seen once. Here the sequenced sample was peripheral blood, taken on day 0 of AZD1222 vaccination. This rearrangement joins TRBV25-1 to TRBJ2-5; D may be TRBD1 (6 bases). The clonotype was recovered from an adult in good health. The CDR3 sequence is CASSELGAERQETQYF. The CDR3 DNA is TGTGCCAGCAGTGAATTGGGGGCAGAGAGACAAGAGACCCAGTACTTC.